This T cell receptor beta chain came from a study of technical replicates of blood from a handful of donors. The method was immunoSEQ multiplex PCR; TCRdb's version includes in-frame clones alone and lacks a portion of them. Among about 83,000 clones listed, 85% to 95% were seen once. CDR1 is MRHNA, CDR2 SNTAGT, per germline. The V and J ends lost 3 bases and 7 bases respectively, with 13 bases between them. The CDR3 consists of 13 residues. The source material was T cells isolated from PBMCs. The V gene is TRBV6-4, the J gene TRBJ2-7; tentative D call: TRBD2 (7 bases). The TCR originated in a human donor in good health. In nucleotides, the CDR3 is TGTGCCAGCAGTGAGGCCAGGGGAGGGGAGCAGTACTTC. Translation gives CASSEARGGEQYF.